Following are 9 T cell receptor beta chains from one sample sequenced in a study of cytomegalovirus exposure and HLA in healthy donors (dated by TCRdb to the late 2010s). Library prep was done by the immunoSEQ multiplex PCR assay. The multiplex PCR relied on a mix of 60 forward primers for TCR Vbeta segments and 13 reverse primers for TCR Jbeta segments. The immuneACCESS repertoire file appears here via TCRdb, limited to in-frame rearrangements. These files lack a portion of the clones; in checked studies, under half of the deficit traces to unresolved V genes, and the cause of the others is not known. The sample table shows some 100,000 clones, and more than 65% are seen once. The leading ten clones occupy 11% of the sample. The specimen sequenced was PBMCs. The receptors derive from a man aged 35-49 years in good health and CMV-seropositive.

This clone was counted only a few times. This chain connects TRBV28 to TRBJ2-5, with 8 bases that match TRBD2. CDR1 MDHEN and CDR2 SYDVKM come from the germline V gene. The trim removed 1 base at V and 4 bases at J, leaving 8 bases unmatched. The CDR3 extends over 16 amino acids. The CDR3 nucleotides read TGTGCCAGCAGTTTATCGGGGCCCGCGGGGGGAGAGACCCAGTACTTC. It codes for CASSLSGPAGGETQYF.

CDR3 amino acids: CASSTGGIYKNIQYF. The CDR3 DNA sequence: TGTGCCAGTAGTACCGGCGGGATCTACAAAAACATTCAGTACTTC. This chain joins TRBV19 and TRBJ2-4, with D tentatively TRBD2 (6 bases). The CDR3 contains 15 residues. With 4 bases removed from V and 3 bases from J, the gap between germline ends came to 13 bases. Germline CDR1 and CDR2: LNHDA and SQIVND (reference sequence).

The V call is TRBV7-9, the J call TRBJ2-1; tentative D call: TRBD2 (6 bases). V lost 3 bases and J lost 4, with 10 bases in between. The CDR3 has 14 residues. The germline gives CDR1 SEHNR, CDR2 FQNEAQ (reference sequence). CDR3 region: CASSLGEAYNEQFF. For the CDR3, the DNA is TGTGCCAGCAGCTTGGGGGAGGCATACAATGAGCAGTTCTTC.

V and J are TRBV5-1 and TRBJ2-5, with 11 positions matching TRBD1. The trim removed 3 bases at V and 5 bases at J, leaving 12 bases unmatched. The V gene's germline CDR1 is SGHRS and CDR2 YFSETQ. CDR3 length equals 17 residues. In nucleotides, the CDR3 is TGCGCCAGCAGCTCCAGACCCGGACAGGGGGCTGGTGAGACCCAGTACTTC. This encodes CASSSRPGQGAGETQYF. Variable domain in full (rest from reference TRBV5-1 and TRBJ2-5): KAGVTQTPRYLIKTRGQQVTLSCSPISGHRSVSWYQQTPGQGLQFLFEYFSETQRNKGNFPGRFSGRQFSNSRSEMNVSTLELGDSALYLCASSSRPGQGAGETQYFGPGTRLLVL.

The V call is TRBV6-6, the J call TRBJ2-2; 10 positions match TRBD2. The germline V gene encodes CDR1 MNHNY and CDR2 SVGAGI (reference sequence). The junction had 0 bases not matched to a gene; V was cut back by 2 bases and J by 3 bases. The CDR3 contains 15 residues. Written as DNA, the CDR3 is TGTGCCAGCAGTTACGGGACTAGCGACACCGGGGAGCTGTTTTTT. It is translated as CASSYGTSDTGELFF.

This chain joins TRBV27 and TRBJ2-3, with 9 positions matching TRBD1. The CDR3 contains 16 residues. With V trimmed by 6 bases and J by 6 bases, 13 bases remained unmatched. Germline V gene lookup returns CDR1 MNHEY and CDR2 SMNVEV (reference sequence). CDR3 region: CASSPRGQGRSDTQYF. CDR3 coding DNA: TGTGCCAGCAGCCCCCGGGGACAGGGTAGGTCGGATACGCAGTATTTT.

The chain carries TRBV7-8 and TRBJ2-2, with TRBD2 matching over 9 bases. V trimming: 1 base; J trimming: 6 bases; junction bases outside the gene matches: 3. CDR1 is SGHVS, CDR2 FQNEAQ, per germline. The CDR3 is 15 amino acids. The CDR3 reads CASSLELAGAGELFF. CDR3 sequence (DNA): TGTGCCAGCAGCTTAGAACTAGCGGGCGCCGGGGAGCTGTTTTTT.

V gene TRBV9 combines with J gene TRBJ2-2; 12 bases are a match to TRBD2. The CDR3 is made up of 18 amino acids. The germline V gene encodes CDR1 SGDLS and CDR2 YYNGEE. J was trimmed by 7 bases and V by 3 bases; bases with no gene match: 13. CDR3 protein: CASSAGTSGPRGGGELFF. The DNA of the CDR3 is TGTGCCAGCAGCGCCGGGACTAGCGGGCCACGAGGGGGCGGGGAGCTGTTTTTT.

The V and J genes are TRBV5-1 and TRBJ2-1; tentatively, D is TRBD2 (5 bases). The V end was cut by 5 bases, the J end by 0 bases, with 9 bases between. CDR1 SGHRS and CDR2 YFSETQ come from the germline V gene. The CDR3 has 14 amino acids. CDR3 protein: CASRRDSSYNEQFF. The CDR3 DNA follows: TGCGCCAGCAGACGGGATAGCTCCTACAATGAGCAGTTCTTC.